One sample yielded the 30 T cell receptor beta chains listed below, sequenced in a study of Ad26.COV2.S vaccination and SARS-CoV-2 variants. Some clones are missing from TCRdb's copy, which holds only in-frame ones; the method was immunoSEQ multiplex PCR. This sample has around 400,000 clones, with around 90% found just once. Regarding treatment: 19 received Ad26.COV2.S at low or high dose, single or two shots; roughly five received placebo; per-sample allocation not given. Sampling happened 63 days after the first vaccine or placebo injection. The sequenced sample was peripheral blood, obtained in a trial of Ad26.COV2.S vaccine versus placebo. Receptors were obtained from a person between 18 and 65 years old who received the Ad26.COV2.S COVID-19 vaccine or a placebo.

The table lists this clone with a count of one. This chain connects TRBV28 to TRBJ1-2, with TRBD1 identical over 8 bases. This CDR3 has 15 amino acids. Germline V gene data show CDR1 as MDHEN and CDR2 as SYDVKM. With V trimmed by 4 bases and J by 3 bases, 7 bases remained unmatched. The CDR3 sequence: CASSSGTGADYGYTF. Written as DNA, the CDR3 is TGTGCCAGCAGTTCCGGGACAGGAGCCGACTATGGCTACACCTTC.

The chain recombines TRBV11-2 with TRBJ2-7, with D tentatively TRBD2 (5 bases). The CDR3 covers 14 residues. CDR1 SGHAT and CDR2 FQNNGV come from the germline V gene. The V and J ends lost 1 base and 0 bases respectively, with 7 bases between them. CDR3 in amino acids: CASSLGESSYEQYF. The DNA for the CDR3 is TGTGCCAGCAGCTTAGGGGAGAGCTCCTACGAGCAGTACTTC.

The J gene is TRBJ1-6, the V gene TRBV6-1; D call uncertain. Germline-derived CDR1 and CDR2 are MNHNS and SASEGT. The CDR3 has 12 amino acids. V dropped 3 bases and J dropped 8 bases, with 5 bases sitting between them. The CDR3 protein is CASSDTYSPLHF. CDR3 nucleotides: TGTGCCAGCAGTGACACTTATTCACCCCTCCACTTT.

This sequence joins TRBV5-1 and TRBJ1-2; D call uncertain. The CDR3 spans 15 residues. The germline CDR1 and CDR2 sequences are SGHRS and YFSETQ. V dropped 0 bases and J dropped 1 base, with 10 bases sitting between them. CDR3 coding DNA: TGCGCCAGCAGCTTGGGGTCAGGAAATAACTATGGCTACACCTTC. This gives the protein CASSLGSGNNYGYTF.

This clone was recorded once. This chain uses TRBV10-3 with TRBJ2-1; D ambiguous. Germline assignment: CDR1 ENHRY and CDR2 SYGVKD. The CDR3 has 12 amino acids. V was clipped by 10 bases and J by 5 bases, with 12 bases between them. Here the CDR3 DNA reads TGTGCCACGTCCATGGGGAACAATGAGCAGTTCTTC. Amino acids: CATSMGNNEQFF.

The chain employs TRBV27 and TRBJ1-1; D remains unclear. Per germline, CDR1 MNHEY and CDR2 SMNVEV (reference sequence). This CDR3 contains 14 residues. The ends were cut back, 2 bases at V and 11 bases at J, with 18 bases in the middle. The CDR3 bases are TGTGCCAGCAGTTTACGTCGGGGAGGATATGAGGCTTTCTTT. It encodes CASSLRRGGYEAFF.

V usage is TRBV14 and J usage is TRBJ1-3, with D tentatively TRBD1 (5 bases). V gave up 1 base and J gave up 4 bases, with 20 bases separating them. CDR1 SGHDN and CDR2 FVKESK come from the germline V gene. This CDR3 comprises 18 residues. CDR3 region: CASSQGSGTPEEGNTIYF. CDR3 in DNA: TGTGCCAGCAGCCAAGGTTCCGGGACGCCCGAGGAGGGAAACACCATATATTTT.

The chain has TRBV7-2 and TRBJ2-7, with 11 nucleotides matching TRBD2. Germline-derived CDR1 and CDR2 are SGHTA and FQGNSA. This CDR3 spans 15 amino acids. Trimming cost V 2 bases and J 3 bases; bases outside gene matches: 3. The CDR3 DNA is TGTGCCAGCAGCTTACTAGCGGGAGGCGGCTACGAGCAGTACTTC. Amino acids: CASSLLAGGGYEQYF.

The table lists this clone with a few counts. The chain is built from TRBV7-9 and TRBJ1-3; D unresolved. There are 15 residues in the CDR3. The germline CDR1 and CDR2 sequences are SEHNR and FQNEAQ (reference sequence). Trimming cost V 6 bases and J 0 bases, with 12 bases left between them. Here the CDR3 DNA reads TGTGCCAGCAGTTTCATCCAGAGCTCTGGAAACACCATATATTTT. It is translated as CASSFIQSSGNTIYF.

This chain links TRBV3-1 (or the pseudogene TRBV3-2) with TRBJ2-1; 11 nucleotides agree with TRBD2. V shed 0 bases, J shed 12 bases, and the junction held 10 bases outside the gene matches. Looked up from germline, CDR1 is LGHDT and CDR2 is YNNKEL (reference sequence). The CDR3 runs to 16 residues. The CDR3 is CASSQEVSTSGRRQFF. The DNA of the CDR3 is TGTGCCAGCAGCCAAGAGGTCAGTACTAGCGGGAGAAGGCAGTTCTTC.

The CDR3 DNA is TGTGCCAGTGGACGGGTCATGGGGCTAGCGGGAGGGACTGAGCAGTTCTTC. It specifies CASGRVMGLAGGTEQFF. The rearrangement joins TRBV19 to TRBJ2-1, with 12 positions matching TRBD2. Germline V CDR1 and CDR2: LNHDA, SQIVND (reference sequence). V dropped 8 bases and J dropped 9; count of bases not matched to a gene: 17. The CDR3 runs 17 residues. The full variable domain, with the rest looked up from reference TRBV19 and TRBJ2-1, is DGGITQSPKYLFRKEGQNVTLSCEQNLNHDAMYWYRQDPGQGLRLIYYSQIVNDFQKGDIAEGYSVSREKKESFPLTVTSAQKNPTAFYLCASGRVMGLAGGTEQFFGPGTRLTVL.

The V gene is TRBV15, the J gene TRBJ1-1; D uncertain. Germline values: CDR1 LNHNV, CDR2 YYDKDF (reference sequence). There are 18 residues in the CDR3. Trimming left V 0 bases short and J 0 bases short, with 17 bases between. In DNA form, the CDR3 reads TGTGCCACCAGCAGAGAGAAGGTTTTCGACCTCTTGAACACTGAAGCTTTCTTT. Its translation is CATSREKVFDLLNTEAFF.

The chain joins TRBV11-2 to TRBJ1-3; D possibly corresponds to TRBD1 (6 bases). The germline V and J ends were trimmed by 7 bases and 3 bases, with 13 bases remaining between them. This CDR3 region has 14 residues. The germline V gene has CDR1 SGHAT and CDR2 FQNNGV. In nucleotides, the CDR3 is TGTGCCAGCACCCCGACAGGATTTGGAAACACCATATATTTT. This translates into CASTPTGFGNTIYF. The full variable domain, its missing parts supplied by reference TRBV11-2 and TRBJ1-3, is EAGVAQSPRYKIIEKRQSVAFWCNPISGHATLYWYQQILGQGPKLLIQFQNNGVVDDSQLPKDRFSAERLKGVDSTLKIQPAKLEDSAVYLCASTPTGFGNTIYFGEGSWLTVV.

The chain recombines TRBV6-4 with TRBJ2-2, with D hard to call. This CDR3 comprises 13 residues. Trimming stripped 4 bases from V and 3 bases from J, with 6 bases between. Germline loops: CDR1 MRHNA, CDR2 SNTAGT. The DNA of the CDR3 is TGTGCCAGCAGTGTTCGGGACACCGGGGAGCTGTTTTTT. Translation gives CASSVRDTGELFF.

The chain carries TRBV27 and TRBJ2-1, with 7 bases aligning to TRBD1. The V and J ends lost 7 bases and 7 bases, in that order; junction bases with no gene match: 10. In germline, CDR1 is MNHEY, CDR2 SMNVEV (reference sequence). The CDR3 contains 14 residues. The CDR3: CASKFQGVGNEQFF. For the CDR3, the DNA is TGTGCCAGCAAGTTCCAGGGGGTCGGAAATGAGCAGTTCTTC.

Written as DNA, the CDR3 is TGTGCCAGTAAAAAAGGCGGGAACACAGATACGCAGTATTTT. Its protein is CASKKGGNTDTQYF. The chain uses TRBV19 and TRBJ2-3, with a possible D match to TRBD2 (6 bases). Looked up from germline, CDR1 is LNHDA and CDR2 is SQIVND (reference sequence). The CDR3 length is 14 residues. Trimming shortened V by 7 bases and J by 2 bases, and 13 bases separated the two germline ends.

V gene TRBV6-6 combines with J gene TRBJ2-7; D possibly uses TRBD1 or TRBD2 (6 bases each). The CDR3 is made up of 16 amino acids. Trimming left V 6 bases short and J 4 bases short, with 22 bases between. In germline, CDR1 is MNHNY, CDR2 SVGAGI (reference sequence). In DNA form, the CDR3 reads TGTGCCAGCAGCCTTACGTCCGGGGGCGATAGTTACGAGCAGTACTTC. Protein product: CASSLTSGGDSYEQYF.

This clone was seen only once. The chain carries TRBV30 and TRBJ2-1, with 8 bases fitting TRBD1. The CDR3 has 15 amino acids. Germline assignment: CDR1 GTSNPN and CDR2 SVGIG (reference sequence). V gave up 1 base and J gave up 9 bases; unmatched junction bases: 11. Written as DNA, the CDR3 is TGTGCCTGGAGTGCCGGGCACAACAGGGGGAGTGAGCAGTTCTTC. This sequence encodes CAWSAGHNRGSEQFF.

The chain recombines TRBV12-5 with TRBJ2-3; 12 bases map to TRBD2. CDR3 length: 16 amino acids. V was pared by 5 bases and J by 2 bases, with 5 bases of the junction left unmatched. Germline assignment: CDR1 LGHNT and CDR2 FRNRAP. The CDR3 DNA follows: TGTGCTAGTGGTCGAGCTAGCGGGAGGGACACAGATACGCAGTATTTT. It translates to CASGRASGRDTDTQYF.

This chain connects TRBV27 to TRBJ1-4; D is possibly TRBD1 (5 bases). Germline CDR1 is MNHEY and CDR2 is SMNVEV (reference sequence). The CDR3 contains 18 residues. Trimming stripped 5 bases from V and 3 bases from J, with 22 bases between. The CDR3 nucleotides read TGTGCCAGCAGTCCCATCCGAACCCGAGGGGCAGCTAATGAAAAACTGTTTTTT. It codes for CASSPIRTRGAANEKLFF.

CDR3 loop: CASSRPRGQETQYF. The CDR3 nucleotides are TGTGCCAGCAGTCGACCTCGAGGCCAAGAGACCCAGTACTTC. The chain recombines TRBV7-2 with TRBJ2-5; D ambiguous. Germline values: CDR1 SGHTA, CDR2 FQGNSA. The CDR3 sequence is 14 residues long. The germline V and J ends were trimmed by 6 bases and 1 base, with 12 bases remaining between them.

This rearrangement joins TRBV19 to TRBJ1-1; D call uncertain. Germline V gene lookup returns CDR1 LNHDA and CDR2 SQIVND (reference sequence). Trimming removed 6 bases at V and 7 bases at J, with 12 bases between. The CDR3 extends over 12 amino acids. The DNA for the CDR3 is TGTGCCAGTAGCCCACCCGGTGGTGAAGCTTTCTTT. Amino acids: CASSPPGGEAFF.

CDR3 loop: CASSYGSIYEQYF. The DNA of the CDR3 is TGTGCCAGCAGTTATGGTTCTATCTACGAGCAGTACTTC. The chain is built from TRBV27 and TRBJ2-7; D gene uncertain. This CDR3 is 13 amino acids long. Trimming left V 4 bases short and J 3 bases short, with 10 bases between. CDR1 and CDR2 (germline): MNHEY, SMNVEV (reference sequence).

The chain joins TRBV5-4 to TRBJ1-1; 11 bases are shared with TRBD1. This CDR3 contains 16 residues. Germline V gene sequence: CDR1 SGHNT, CDR2 YYREEE (reference sequence). The V gene end was trimmed by 4 bases and the J gene end by 0 bases; junction bases not matched to a gene: 5. The CDR3 DNA follows: TGTGCCAGCAGCCTAGGACAGGGGGCCATGAACACTGAAGCTTTCTTT. Encoded protein: CASSLGQGAMNTEAFF.

This clone was picked up one time. This chain connects TRBV5-1 to TRBJ2-1; 8 bases match TRBD2. J was trimmed by 5 bases and V by 4 bases; bases with no gene match: 11. CDR3 length: 16 amino acids. From germline, CDR1 is SGHRS and CDR2 YFSETQ. The CDR3 reads CASSPPGLEAHNEQFF. The DNA of the CDR3 is TGCGCCAGCAGCCCGCCGGGACTAGAGGCGCACAATGAGCAGTTCTTC.

This chain uses TRBV9 with TRBJ2-7; perhaps TRBD2 as D (6 bases). This CDR3 is built from 16 residues. Germline V gene sequence: CDR1 SGDLS, CDR2 YYNGEE. The germline V and J ends were trimmed by 0 bases and 5 bases, with 18 bases remaining between them. The CDR3 loop reads CASSVAGGAYPDEQYF. As DNA, the CDR3 is TGTGCCAGCAGCGTAGCAGGAGGGGCCTATCCGGACGAGCAGTACTTC.

V and J are TRBV24-1 and TRBJ2-1; D may be TRBD2 (6 bases). V lost 7 bases and J lost 9, with 15 bases in between. The CDR3 contains 13 residues. Per germline, CDR1 KGHDR and CDR2 SFDVKD. The CDR3 region is CATSLGGRGEQFF. CDR3 nucleotides: TGTGCCACCAGCCTAGGAGGGCGCGGTGAGCAGTTCTTC.

V gene TRBV30 combines with J gene TRBJ2-7; 9 positions match TRBD1. The germline CDR1 and CDR2 sequences are GTSNPN and SVGIG (reference sequence). J gave up 3 bases and V 5 bases, and 11 bases lay outside the gene matches. The CDR3 spans 15 residues. The CDR3 sequence: CAWESRDREFYEQYF. The CDR3 DNA sequence: TGTGCCTGGGAGTCCCGGGACAGGGAATTCTACGAGCAGTACTTC.

The genes are TRBV18 and TRBJ2-4, with D unresolved. This CDR3 comprises 17 residues. Trimming pared 0 bases from V and 7 bases from J, leaving 19 bases between. CDR1 KGHSH and CDR2 LQKENI come from the germline V gene. CDR3 sequence (DNA): TGTGCCAGCTCACCACCCCCGCCGGGTGGGGAAAGTAACATTCAGTACTTC. This gives the protein CASSPPPPGGESNIQYF. Drawing the rest from reference TRBV18 and TRBJ2-4, the complete variable domain is NAGVMQNPRHLVRRRGQEARLRCSPMKGHSHVYWYRQLPEEGLKFMVYLQKENIIDESGMPKERFSAEFPKEGPSILRIQQVVRGDSAAYFCASSPPPPGGESNIQYFGAGTRLSVL.

A word on this clone: Other DNA sequences in this sample translate to the same CDR3. The CDR3 loop reads CASKDSMNTEAFF. The CDR3 coding sequence is TGTGCCAGCAAGGACAGTATGAACACTGAAGCTTTCTTT. This rearrangement joins TRBV27 to TRBJ1-1, with a weak D call TRBD1 (6 bases). The germline V gene has CDR1 MNHEY and CDR2 SMNVEV (reference sequence). The CDR3 runs to 13 residues. V lost 7 bases and J lost 0, with 9 bases in between.